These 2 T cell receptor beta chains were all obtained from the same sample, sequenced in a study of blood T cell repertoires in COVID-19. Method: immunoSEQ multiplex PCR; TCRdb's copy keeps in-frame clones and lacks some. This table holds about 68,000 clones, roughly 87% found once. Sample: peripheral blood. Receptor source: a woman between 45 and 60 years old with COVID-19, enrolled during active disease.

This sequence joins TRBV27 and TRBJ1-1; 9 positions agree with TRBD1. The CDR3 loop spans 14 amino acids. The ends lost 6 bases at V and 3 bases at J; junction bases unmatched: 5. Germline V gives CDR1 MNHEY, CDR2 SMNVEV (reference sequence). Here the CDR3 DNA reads TGTGCCAGCAGACCGGGACAGGGATACACTGAAGCTTTCTTT. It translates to CASRPGQGYTEAFF.

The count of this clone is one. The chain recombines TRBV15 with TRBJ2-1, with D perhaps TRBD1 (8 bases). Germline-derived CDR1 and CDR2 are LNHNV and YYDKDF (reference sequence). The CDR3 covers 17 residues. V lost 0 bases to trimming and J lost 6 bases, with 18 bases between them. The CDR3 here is CATSRDRGDRRVNEQFF. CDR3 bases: TGTGCCACCAGCAGAGATCGGGGGGACAGGCGGGTCAATGAGCAGTTCTTC.